The 17 T cell receptor beta chains given below trace back to one sample, sequenced in a study of blood T cell repertoires in COVID-19. Data came from immunoSEQ multiplex PCR; TCRdb stores just in-frame clones and leaves some out. The sample records roughly 58,000 clones, approximately 78% being singletons. The sequenced sample consisted of peripheral blood. These receptors came from a man aged 55 to 70 with COVID-19, enrolled during active disease.

This clone was detected once. This rearrangement joins TRBV6-2 or TRBV6-3 to TRBJ2-6; D might be TRBD1 (5 bases). The V end lost 5 bases, the J end lost 2 bases, and 10 bases lay between the germline ends. CDR1 is MNHEY, CDR2 SVGEGT, per germline. The CDR3 runs to 15 residues. This chain's CDR3 is CASSPNRPGANVLTF. The DNA of the CDR3 is TGTGCCAGCAGTCCCAACAGGCCTGGGGCCAACGTCCTGACTTTC.

The chain uses TRBV7-8 and TRBJ2-7; 9 nucleotides match TRBD2. Germline V gives CDR1 SGHVS, CDR2 FQNEAQ. V shed 0 bases and J 2 bases; nucleotides not matched to a gene: 8. CDR3 size: 17 residues. CDR3 loop: CASSLALSSGATYEQYF. The CDR3 coding sequence is TGTGCCAGCAGCTTAGCGCTGTCTAGCGGGGCTACCTACGAGCAGTACTTC. Drawing the rest from reference TRBV7-8 and TRBJ2-7, the complete variable domain is GAGVSQSPRYKVAKRGQDVALRCDPISGHVSLFWYQQALGQGPEFLTYFQNEAQLDKSGLPSDRFFAERPEGSVSTLKIQRTQQEDSAVYLCASSLALSSGATYEQYFGPGTRLTVT.

This clone was recorded once. CDR3: CASSQDSSGGLNYNEQFF. In DNA, the CDR3 is TGTGCCAGCAGCCAAGACTCCAGCGGGGGGCTTAATTACAATGAGCAGTTCTTC. The rearrangement links TRBV4-2 to TRBJ2-1; 9 nucleotides align to TRBD2. The CDR3 consists of 18 residues. The germline CDR1 and CDR2 sequences are LGHNA and YNFKEQ. V shed 0 bases and J 4 bases; nucleotides not matched to a gene: 10.

The J gene is TRBJ2-5, the V gene TRBV14; 8 bases line up with TRBD2. CDR1 is SGHDN, CDR2 FVKESK, per germline. The trim removed 1 base at V and 5 bases at J, leaving 6 bases unmatched. The CDR3 loop spans 15 amino acids. This chain's CDR3 is CASSQAGGPMETQYF. CDR3 DNA: TGTGCCAGCAGCCAAGCGGGAGGGCCGATGGAGACCCAGTACTTC.

The table lists this clone with a few counts. The J gene is TRBJ2-7, the V gene TRBV18, with D maybe TRBD1 (6 bases). CDR1 is KGHSH, CDR2 LQKENI, per germline. V lost 0 bases and J 3 bases, leaving 21 bases between the germline ends. The CDR3 runs 18 residues. The CDR3 reads CASSPPVAMDRPLYEQYF. In nucleotides, the CDR3 is TGTGCCAGCTCACCACCGGTGGCAATGGACAGACCCCTCTACGAGCAGTACTTC.

This chain connects TRBV7-4 to TRBJ2-7, with 12 bases aligning to TRBD2. J lost 11 bases, V lost 5 bases, and 10 bases had no gene match. CDR1 SGHVT and CDR2 SQSDAQ come from the germline V gene. The CDR3 covers 14 residues. The CDR3 DNA reads TGTGCCAGCAGCCGGACGTGGACTAGCGGGACGAAGTACTTC. This translates into CASSRTWTSGTKYF.

This chain's CDR3 is CASSILAGVSHNEQFF. The DNA of the CDR3 is TGCGCCAGCAGCATACTAGCGGGGGTTAGCCACAATGAGCAGTTCTTC. The rearrangement joins TRBV5-1 to TRBJ2-1; 11 bases line up with TRBD2. J was trimmed by 5 bases and V by 4 bases; bases with no gene match: 8. Germline loops: CDR1 SGHRS, CDR2 YFSETQ. This CDR3 is built from 16 residues.

This clone was picked up a small number of times. The rearrangement joins TRBV2 to TRBJ2-4, with D possibly being TRBD1 (6 bases). Germline V lookup: CDR1 SNHLY, CDR2 FYNNEI. CDR3 length: 15 amino acids. V dropped 7 bases and J dropped 8 bases, with 21 bases sitting between them. The CDR3 DNA sequence: TGTGCCAGCATTAATCACCGGGACACCGGGCACATTCAGTACTTC. Its translation is CASINHRDTGHIQYF.

This clone turned up a few times. V usage is TRBV7-9 and J usage is TRBJ2-6; 9 nucleotides agree with TRBD1. Germline V gene lookup returns CDR1 SEHNR and CDR2 FQNEAQ (reference sequence). With 5 bases clipped from V and 0 bases from J, the junction kept 5 bases outside the gene matches. This CDR3 is 17 amino acids long. The CDR3 here is CASSGGQGSSGANVLTF. For the CDR3, the DNA is TGTGCCAGCAGCGGGGGACAGGGCTCCTCTGGGGCCAACGTCCTGACTTTC.

The rearrangement uses TRBV10-3 and TRBJ1-1; a possible D gene is TRBD1 (5 bases). Germline assignment: CDR1 ENHRY and CDR2 SYGVKD. The CDR3 contains 12 residues. V lost 7 bases and J 8 bases, leaving 14 bases between the germline ends. DNA for the CDR3: TGTGCCATCATCACCGACAGAAAAGAAGCTTTCTTT. This sequence encodes CAIITDRKEAFF.

J is TRBJ1-1 and V is TRBV19, with TRBD1 matching 7 bases. Germline values: CDR1 LNHDA, CDR2 SQIVND (reference sequence). The CDR3 totals 14 residues. J gave up 2 bases and V 4 bases, and 4 bases lay outside the gene matches. The CDR3 region has the DNA TGTGCCAGTAGTAACCGACAGGGAAACACTGAAGCTTTCTTT. It specifies CASSNRQGNTEAFF.

The CDR3 loop reads CASRDPGTRNTEAFF. Written as DNA, the CDR3 is TGTGCCAGCAGAGACCCAGGGACACGAAACACTGAAGCTTTCTTT. The chain has TRBV6-5 and TRBJ1-1; maybe TRBD1 (6 bases). CDR1 and CDR2 (germline): MNHEY, SVGAGI. The CDR3 sequence is 15 residues long. The germline V and J ends were trimmed by 6 bases and 2 bases, with 16 bases remaining between them.

The chain recombines TRBV5-8 with TRBJ2-5, with D perhaps matching TRBD1 (6 bases). V was trimmed by 4 bases and J by 3 bases, leaving 13 bases between them. The germline CDR1 and CDR2 sequences are SGHTS and YDEGEE. The CDR3 contains 14 residues. CDR3 DNA: TGTGCCAGCAGCCACCCGGACAGAGAAGAGACCCAGTACTTC. Translating it yields CASSHPDREETQYF.

The chain recombines TRBV19 with TRBJ1-1, with D perhaps TRBD1 (5 bases). Trimming cost V 0 bases and J 8 bases, with 13 bases left between them. The CDR3 length is 14 residues. In germline, CDR1 is LNHDA, CDR2 SQIVND (reference sequence). CDR3 in DNA: TGTGCCAGTAGTATAGATCCGGCAGGGCTGGAAGCTTTCTTT. This encodes CASSIDPAGLEAFF.

CDR3 region: CASSIIAGQEWRNQPQHF. The CDR3 DNA reads TGTGCCAGTAGTATCATCGCGGGACAGGAATGGCGCAATCAGCCCCAGCATTTT. This chain uses TRBV19 with TRBJ1-5, with 8 bases identical to TRBD1. V trimming: 3 bases; J trimming: 2 bases; junction bases outside the gene matches: 12. Germline V gene sequence: CDR1 LNHDA, CDR2 SQIVND (reference sequence). The CDR3 runs 18 residues.

This chain uses TRBV12-3 or TRBV12-4 with TRBJ1-1, with D unclear. V dropped 2 bases and J dropped 8 bases, with 6 bases sitting between them. CDR3 length equals 11 residues. The CDR3 is CASSLTQEAFF. The CDR3 DNA is TGTGCCAGCAGTTTAACCCAGGAAGCTTTCTTT.

This clone was counted a single time. The chain uses TRBV19 and TRBJ1-1; TRBD1 aligns across 8 bases. The CDR3 consists of 15 residues. The germline gives CDR1 LNHDA, CDR2 SQIVND (reference sequence). Germline trimming cut 5 bases from V and 2 bases from J; bases unmatched to any gene: 7. This chain's CDR3 is CASSPRTGLNTEAFF. Written as DNA, the CDR3 is TGTGCCAGTAGTCCCCGGACAGGGTTAAACACTGAAGCTTTCTTT. Combining the CDR3 with reference TRBV19 and TRBJ1-1 gives the whole variable domain DGGITQSPKYLFRKEGQNVTLSCEQNLNHDAMYWYRQDPGQGLRLIYYSQIVNDFQKGDIAEGYSVSREKKESFPLTVTSAQKNPTAFYLCASSPRTGLNTEAFFGQGTRLTVV.